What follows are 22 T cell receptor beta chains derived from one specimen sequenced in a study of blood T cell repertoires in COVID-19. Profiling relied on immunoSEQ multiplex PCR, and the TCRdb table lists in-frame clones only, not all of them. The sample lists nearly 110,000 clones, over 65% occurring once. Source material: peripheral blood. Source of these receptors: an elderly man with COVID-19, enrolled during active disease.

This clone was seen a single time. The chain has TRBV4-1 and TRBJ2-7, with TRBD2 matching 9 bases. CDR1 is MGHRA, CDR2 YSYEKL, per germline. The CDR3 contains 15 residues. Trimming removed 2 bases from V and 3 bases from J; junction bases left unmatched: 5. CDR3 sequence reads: CASSQLTSGFYEQYF. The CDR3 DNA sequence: TGCGCCAGCAGCCAACTAACTAGCGGGTTCTACGAGCAGTACTTC.

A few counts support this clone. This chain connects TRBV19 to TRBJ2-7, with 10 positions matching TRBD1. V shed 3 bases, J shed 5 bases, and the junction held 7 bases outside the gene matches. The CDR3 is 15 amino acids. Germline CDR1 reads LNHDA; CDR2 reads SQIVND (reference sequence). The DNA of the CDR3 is TGTGCCAGTAGTATTCTTGGGACAGGGGTCGACGAGCAGTACTTC. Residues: CASSILGTGVDEQYF. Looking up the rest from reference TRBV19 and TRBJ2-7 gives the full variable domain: DGGITQSPKYLFRKEGQNVTLSCEQNLNHDAMYWYRQDPGQGLRLIYYSQIVNDFQKGDIAEGYSVSREKKESFPLTVTSAQKNPTAFYLCASSILGTGVDEQYFGPGTRLTVT.

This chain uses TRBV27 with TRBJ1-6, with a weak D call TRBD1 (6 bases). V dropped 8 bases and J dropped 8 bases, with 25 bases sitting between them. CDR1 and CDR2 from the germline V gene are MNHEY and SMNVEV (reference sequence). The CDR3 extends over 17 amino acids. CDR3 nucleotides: TGTGCCAGCGGCCTGGGTGGTGCACAGGGTTGGTATTCACCCCTCCACTTT. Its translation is CASGLGGAQGWYSPLHF.

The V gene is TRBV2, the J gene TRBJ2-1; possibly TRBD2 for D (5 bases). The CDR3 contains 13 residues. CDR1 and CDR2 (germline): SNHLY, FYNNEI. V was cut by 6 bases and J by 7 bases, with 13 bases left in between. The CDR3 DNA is TGTGCCAGCAGACTCATAGCGAGGAATGAGCAGTTCTTC. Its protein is CASRLIARNEQFF.

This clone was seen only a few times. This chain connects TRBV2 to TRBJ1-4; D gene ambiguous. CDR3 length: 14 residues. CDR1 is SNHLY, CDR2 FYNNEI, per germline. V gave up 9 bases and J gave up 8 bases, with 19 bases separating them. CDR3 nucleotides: TGTGCCAGTTCCCCCAGGAAGACATACGAAAAACTGTTTTTT. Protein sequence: CASSPRKTYEKLFF.

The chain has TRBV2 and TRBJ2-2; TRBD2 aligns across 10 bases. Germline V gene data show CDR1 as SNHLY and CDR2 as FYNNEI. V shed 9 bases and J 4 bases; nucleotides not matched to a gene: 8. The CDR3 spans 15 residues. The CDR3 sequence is CARGGLAGVTGELFF. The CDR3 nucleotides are TGTGCCAGGGGAGGGCTAGCGGGAGTCACCGGGGAGCTGTTTTTT. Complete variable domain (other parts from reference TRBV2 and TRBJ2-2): EPEVTQTPSHQVTQMGQEVILRCVPISNHLYFYWYRQILGQKVEFLVSFYNNEISEKSEIFDDQFSVERPDGSNFTLKIRSTKLEDSAMYFCARGGLAGVTGELFFGEGSRLTVL.

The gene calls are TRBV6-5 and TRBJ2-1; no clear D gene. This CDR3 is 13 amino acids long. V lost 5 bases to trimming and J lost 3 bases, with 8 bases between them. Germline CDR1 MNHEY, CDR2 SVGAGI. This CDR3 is CASSRELYNEQFF. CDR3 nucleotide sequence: TGTGCCAGCAGTCGAGAACTCTACAATGAGCAGTTCTTC.

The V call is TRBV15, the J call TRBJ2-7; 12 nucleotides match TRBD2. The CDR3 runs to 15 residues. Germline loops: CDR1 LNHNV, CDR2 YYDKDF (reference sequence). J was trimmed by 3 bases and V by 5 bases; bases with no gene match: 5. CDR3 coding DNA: TGTGCCACCAGCGGCGGACTAGCGGGATACTACGAGCAGTACTTC. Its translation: CATSGGLAGYYEQYF.

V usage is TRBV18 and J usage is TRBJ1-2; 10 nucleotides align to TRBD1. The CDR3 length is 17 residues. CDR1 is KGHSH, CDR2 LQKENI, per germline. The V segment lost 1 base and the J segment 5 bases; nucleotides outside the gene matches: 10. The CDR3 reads CASSPRGGTGDLYGYTF. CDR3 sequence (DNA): TGTGCCAGCTCACCACGTGGAGGGACAGGGGACCTTTATGGCTACACCTTC. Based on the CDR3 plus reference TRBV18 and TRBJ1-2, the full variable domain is NAGVMQNPRHLVRRRGQEARLRCSPMKGHSHVYWYRQLPEEGLKFMVYLQKENIIDESGMPKERFSAEFPKEGPSILRIQQVVRGDSAAYFCASSPRGGTGDLYGYTFGSGTRLTVV.

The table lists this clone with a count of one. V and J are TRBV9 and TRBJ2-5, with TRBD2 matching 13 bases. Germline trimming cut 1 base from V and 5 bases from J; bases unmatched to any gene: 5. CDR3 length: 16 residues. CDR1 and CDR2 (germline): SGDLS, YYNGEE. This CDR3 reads CASSVTSGRGDETQYF. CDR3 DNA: TGTGCCAGCAGCGTAACTAGCGGGAGGGGGGACGAGACCCAGTACTTC.

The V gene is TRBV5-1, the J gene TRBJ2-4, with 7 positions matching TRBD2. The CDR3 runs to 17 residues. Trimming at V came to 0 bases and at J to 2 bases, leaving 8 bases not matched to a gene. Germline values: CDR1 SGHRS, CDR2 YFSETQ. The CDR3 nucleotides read TGCGCCAGCAGCTTGGCCTCGGGGGGAATACCCAAAAACATTCAGTACTTC. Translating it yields CASSLASGGIPKNIQYF.

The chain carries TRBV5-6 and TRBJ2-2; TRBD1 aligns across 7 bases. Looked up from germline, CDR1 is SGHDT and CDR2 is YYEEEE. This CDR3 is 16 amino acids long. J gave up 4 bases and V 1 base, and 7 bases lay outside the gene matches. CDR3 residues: CASSLRTGVGTGELFF. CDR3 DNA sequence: TGTGCCAGCAGCTTGCGCACAGGGGTTGGCACCGGGGAGCTGTTTTTT.

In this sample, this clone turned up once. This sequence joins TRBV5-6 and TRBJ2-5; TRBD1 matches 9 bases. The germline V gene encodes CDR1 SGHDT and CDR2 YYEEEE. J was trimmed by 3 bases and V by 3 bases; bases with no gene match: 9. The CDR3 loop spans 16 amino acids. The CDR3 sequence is CASSSSGTGLEETQYF. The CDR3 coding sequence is TGTGCCAGCAGCTCAAGCGGGACAGGGCTCGAAGAGACCCAGTACTTC. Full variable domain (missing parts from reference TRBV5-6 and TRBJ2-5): DAGVTQSPTHLIKTRGQQVTLRCSPKSGHDTVSWYQQALGQGPQFIFQYYEEEERQRGNFPDRFSGHQFPNYSSELNVNALLLGDSALYLCASSSSGTGLEETQYFGPGTRLLVL.

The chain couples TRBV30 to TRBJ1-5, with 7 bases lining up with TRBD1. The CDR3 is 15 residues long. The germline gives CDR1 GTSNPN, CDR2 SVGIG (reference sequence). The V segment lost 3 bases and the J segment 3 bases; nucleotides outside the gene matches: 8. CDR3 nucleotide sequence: TGTGCCTGGAGCGAACAGGGGATTTACAATCAGCCCCAGCATTTT. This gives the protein CAWSEQGIYNQPQHF. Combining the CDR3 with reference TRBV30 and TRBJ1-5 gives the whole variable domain SQTIHQWPATLVQPVGSPLSLECTVEGTSNPNLYWYRQAAGRGLQLLFYSVGIGQISSEVPQNLSASRPQDRQFILSSKKLLLSDSGFYLCAWSEQGIYNQPQHFGDGTRLSIL.

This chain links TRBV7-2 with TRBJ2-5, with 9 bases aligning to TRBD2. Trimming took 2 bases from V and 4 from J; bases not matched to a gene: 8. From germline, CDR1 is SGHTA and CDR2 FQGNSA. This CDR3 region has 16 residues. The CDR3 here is CASSLTVAGAGETQYF. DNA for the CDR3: TGTGCCAGCAGCTTAACGGTAGCGGGAGCGGGAGAGACCCAGTACTTC. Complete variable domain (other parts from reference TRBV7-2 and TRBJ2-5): GAGVSQSPSNKVTEKGKDVELRCDPISGHTALYWYRQSLGQGLEFLIYFQGNSAPDKSGLPSDRFSAERTGGSVSTLTIQRTQQEDSAVYLCASSLTVAGAGETQYFGPGTRLLVL.

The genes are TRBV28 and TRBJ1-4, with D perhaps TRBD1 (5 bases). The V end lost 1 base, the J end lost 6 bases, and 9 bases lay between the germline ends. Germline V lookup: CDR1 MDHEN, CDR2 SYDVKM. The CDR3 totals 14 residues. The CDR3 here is CASSLYQGDEKLFF. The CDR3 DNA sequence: TGTGCCAGCAGTTTATACCAGGGTGATGAAAAACTGTTTTTT.

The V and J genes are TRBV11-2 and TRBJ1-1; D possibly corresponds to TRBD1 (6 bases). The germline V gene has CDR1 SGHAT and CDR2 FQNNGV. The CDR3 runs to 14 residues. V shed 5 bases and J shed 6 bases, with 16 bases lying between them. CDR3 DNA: TGTGCCAGCAGCCTGAGGGGGGGGAAACCTGAAGCTTTCTTT. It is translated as CASSLRGGKPEAFF.

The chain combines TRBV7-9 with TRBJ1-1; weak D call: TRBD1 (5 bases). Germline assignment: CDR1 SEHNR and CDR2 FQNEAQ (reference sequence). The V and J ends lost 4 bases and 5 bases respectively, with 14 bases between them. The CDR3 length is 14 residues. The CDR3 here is CASSSQVGGTEAFF. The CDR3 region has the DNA TGTGCCAGCAGCTCCCAGGTGGGGGGGACTGAAGCTTTCTTT.

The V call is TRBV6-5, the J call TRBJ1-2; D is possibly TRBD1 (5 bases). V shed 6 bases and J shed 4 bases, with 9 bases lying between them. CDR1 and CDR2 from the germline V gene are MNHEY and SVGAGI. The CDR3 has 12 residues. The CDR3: CASSADSYGYTF. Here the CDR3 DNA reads TGTGCCAGCAGCGCAGACAGCTATGGCTACACCTTC.

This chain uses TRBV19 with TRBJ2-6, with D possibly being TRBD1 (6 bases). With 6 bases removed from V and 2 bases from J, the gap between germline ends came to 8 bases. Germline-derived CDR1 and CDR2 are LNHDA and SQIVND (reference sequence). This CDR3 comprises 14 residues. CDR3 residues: CASSSGAGANVLTF. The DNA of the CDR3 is TGTGCCAGTAGCTCAGGGGCTGGGGCCAACGTCCTGACTTTC.

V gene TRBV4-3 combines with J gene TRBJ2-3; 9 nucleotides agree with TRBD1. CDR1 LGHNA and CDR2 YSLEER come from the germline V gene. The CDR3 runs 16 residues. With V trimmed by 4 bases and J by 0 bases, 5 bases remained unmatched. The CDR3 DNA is TGCGCCAGCAGCCCCCTGACAGGGGGGAGCACAGATACGCAGTATTTT. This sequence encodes CASSPLTGGSTDTQYF.

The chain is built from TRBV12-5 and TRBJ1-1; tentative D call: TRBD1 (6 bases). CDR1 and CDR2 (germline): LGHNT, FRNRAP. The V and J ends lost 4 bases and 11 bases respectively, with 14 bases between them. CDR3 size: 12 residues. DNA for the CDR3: TGTGCTAGTGGTTCGGACCGACAGGCGGCTTTCTTT. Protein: CASGSDRQAAFF.